The 28 T cell receptor beta chains below all came from one sample that was sequenced in a study of T cells in Graves' hyperthyroidism and ophthalmopathy (dated by TCRdb to 2018 to 2020). Library creation used multiplex PCR. The sequencing machine was an Illumina HiSeq 2000. Amplification of TCR beta CDR3 regions was carried out from RNA transcripts. The TCR CDR3 was subjected to a first round of RT-PCR using the HTBI primer set and the Qiagen OneStep RT-PCR kit. The raw public data were reprocessed by TCRdb itself: fastp quality trimming at Q25, MiXCR clonotype calling, in-frame beta chains only. Entries that share a CDR3 protein sequence are merged under the most common genes and DNA. For this sample the table gives 200,000 to 250,000 distinct CDR3 sequences, of which 17% were detected only once. The ten largest clones represent roughly 53% of the sample. Input material: blood. Receptors originate from a man in his fifties or sixties with Graves' hyperthyroidism.

This clonotype was found a few times. The chain joins TRBV3-1 to TRBJ2-1; 14 nucleotides align to TRBD2. This CDR3 spans 19 amino acids. The germline V gene has CDR1 LGHDT and CDR2 YNNKEL (reference sequence). V trimming: 4 bases; J trimming: 5 bases; junction bases outside the gene matches: 13. CDR3 loop: CASSPSRRGLAGEDNEQFF. CDR3 in DNA: TGTGCCAGCAGCCCCTCCCGGAGGGGACTAGCGGGAGAGGACAATGAGCAGTTCTTC.

In its sample, this clonotype was seen a few times. V is TRBV3-1 and J is TRBJ1-2; the match to TRBD1 covers 7 bases. The V and J ends lost 4 bases and 4 bases, in that order; junction bases with no gene match: 15. The CDR3 is made up of 17 amino acids. The germline V gene encodes CDR1 LGHDT and CDR2 YNNKEL (reference sequence). The CDR3 nucleotides read TGTGCCAGCAGCCCAGCGCTTCCGGGACAGCGATTCTATGGCTACACCTTC. This sequence encodes CASSPALPGQRFYGYTF.

In this sample, this clonotype turned up many times. This sequence joins TRBV20-1 and TRBJ1-5; the match to TRBD1 covers 9 bases. This CDR3 has 14 amino acids. Trimming cost V 6 bases and J 5 bases; bases outside gene matches: 8. Per the germline V gene, CDR1 is DFQATT and CDR2 is SNEGSKA (reference sequence). The CDR3 here is CSAEDRGRYQPQHF. CDR3 nucleotide sequence: TGCAGTGCGGAGGACAGGGGACGGTATCAGCCCCAGCATTTT.

This clonotype was recorded at least ten times. The chain is built from TRBV9 and TRBJ1-2; 8 positions agree with TRBD1. The CDR3 is made up of 15 amino acids. V gave up 4 bases and J gave up 7 bases; unmatched junction bases: 12. CDR1 SGDLS and CDR2 YYNGEE come from the germline V gene. CDR3 loop: CASSIDWTGLAGYTF. The CDR3 DNA sequence: TGTGCCAGCAGCATCGACTGGACAGGGTTGGCTGGCTACACCTTC.

The CDR3 DNA follows: TGTGCCAGCAGCCAAGCTGACAGGGGGGACTACACCTTC. Encoded protein: CASSQADRGDYTF. The rearrangement joins TRBV3-1 to TRBJ1-2; 9 bases match TRBD1. V gave up 1 base and J gave up 10 bases; unmatched junction bases: 4. CDR1 LGHDT and CDR2 YNNKEL come from the germline V gene (reference sequence). The CDR3 has 13 amino acids. Based on the CDR3 plus reference TRBV3-1 and TRBJ1-2, the full variable domain is DTAVSQTPKYLVTQMGNDKSIKCEQNLGHDTMYWYKQDSKKFLKIMFSYNNKELIINETVPNRFSPKSPDKAHLNLHINSLELGDSAVYFCASSQADRGDYTFGSGTRLTVV.

The V call is TRBV11-2, the J call TRBJ1-1; D remains ambiguous. The CDR3 has 12 amino acids. Trimming pared 5 bases from V and 6 bases from J, leaving 10 bases between. Looked up from germline, CDR1 is SGHAT and CDR2 is FQNNGV. CDR3 sequence (DNA): TGTGCCAGCAGCCCCCTGGTGGCTGAAGCTTTCTTT. Its translation is CASSPLVAEAFF.

In its sample, this clonotype was seen many times. DNA of the CDR3: TGTGCCAGCAGTCCATCTCGGACAGGGGGCGGAGATACGCAGTATTTT. This translates into CASSPSRTGGGDTQYF. The chain couples TRBV28 to TRBJ2-3; TRBD1 matches at 11 bases. The length of the CDR3 is 16 residues. V was clipped by 5 bases and J by 5 bases; unmatched bases: 9. Germline CDR1 is MDHEN and CDR2 is SYDVKM.

The chain has TRBV7-2 and TRBJ1-5, with 7 positions matching TRBD1. CDR1 and CDR2 (germline): SGHTA, FQGNSA. This CDR3 region has 14 residues. The V and J ends lost 6 bases and 6 bases, in that order; junction bases with no gene match: 8. CDR3 DNA: TGTGCCAGCAGTGAGGGGGCCGGCAGTCAGCCCCAGCATTTT. Translating gives CASSEGAGSQPQHF.

This clonotype was seen only a few times. The chain uses TRBV5-1 and TRBJ2-1; D perhaps matches TRBD1 (6 bases). This CDR3 has 16 amino acids. The germline V and J ends were trimmed by 0 bases and 4 bases, with 14 bases remaining between them. Germline V gene lookup returns CDR1 SGHRS and CDR2 YFSETQ. This CDR3 reads CASSLDTTGSYNEQFF. The CDR3 coding sequence is TGCGCCAGCAGCTTGGATACGACAGGTTCTTACAATGAGCAGTTCTTC.

This clonotype was detected many times. The chain recombines TRBV7-2 with TRBJ2-7; 12 positions agree with TRBD2. This CDR3 is built from 16 residues. In germline, CDR1 is SGHTA, CDR2 FQGNSA. V lost 3 bases and J lost 6; bases outside the gene matches: 9. Here the CDR3 reads CASSFGLAGLGSEQYF. CDR3 coding DNA: TGTGCCAGCAGCTTTGGACTAGCGGGATTAGGAAGCGAGCAGTACTTC.

In its sample, this clonotype was seen many times. The chain links TRBV6-1 to TRBJ2-7; weak D call: TRBD1 (5 bases). V lost 6 bases to trimming and J lost 2 bases, with 11 bases between them. The CDR3 extends over 13 amino acids. CDR1 is MNHNS, CDR2 SASEGT, per germline. The DNA for the CDR3 is TGTGCCAGCAGCCGACAGCCTGCCTACGAGCAGTACTTC. This encodes CASSRQPAYEQYF.

This clonotype was picked up many times. The rearrangement uses TRBV20-1 and TRBJ2-7, with 7 bases aligning to TRBD2. V gave up 2 bases and J gave up 4 bases; unmatched junction bases: 2. The CDR3 length is 12 residues. The germline CDR1 and CDR2 sequences are DFQATT and SNEGSKA (reference sequence). CDR3 nucleotides: TGCAGTGCTAGACTAGCGGAGTACGAGCAGTACTTC. Translation: CSARLAEYEQYF.

This clonotype has just a few counts. V is TRBV7-8 and J is TRBJ2-5, with D possibly TRBD1 on 6 matching bases. CDR1 is SGHVS and CDR2 is FQNEAQ in the germline V gene. The germline V and J ends were trimmed by 4 bases and 1 base, with 13 bases remaining between them. The CDR3 totals 15 residues. For the CDR3, the DNA is TGTGCCAGCAGCTCGCCGGACAGACTCCAAGAGACCCAGTACTTC. Translated: CASSSPDRLQETQYF.

The J gene is TRBJ1-2, the V gene TRBV6-1, with TRBD1 matching 7 bases. The CDR3 consists of 11 residues. Trimming cost V 6 bases and J 6 bases; bases outside gene matches: 1. Germline V gene lookup returns CDR1 MNHNS and CDR2 SASEGT. The CDR3 here is CASRTGNGYTF. The CDR3 DNA is TGTGCCAGCAGGACAGGGAATGGCTACACCTTC.

Comment on this clonotype: A much larger clone lies one base from this, so it may be a read error. As the CDR3 is not closed by the conserved phenylalanine or tryptophan, this likely results from a read error. The chain employs TRBV20-1 and TRBJ2-1; tentative D call: TRBD2 (6 bases). The germline V gene encodes CDR1 DFQATT and CDR2 SNEGSKA (reference sequence). The CDR3 sequence is 15 residues long. The germline V and J ends were trimmed by 1 base and 0 bases, with 10 bases remaining between them. The CDR3 region is CSARGRVSSYNEQFL. CDR3 sequence (DNA): TGCAGTGCTAGAGGGAGGGTTAGCTCCTACAATGAGCAGTTCCTC.

V usage is TRBV10-3 and J usage is TRBJ2-1; no reliable D call. The CDR3 contains 13 residues. Trimming took off 3 bases at V and 3 bases at J, with 6 bases between the two ends. Germline V lookup: CDR1 ENHRY, CDR2 SYGVKD. CDR3 bases: TGTGCCATCAGTGACCTGGACTACAATGAGCAGTTCTTC. The encoded protein is CAISDLDYNEQFF.

This clonotype came up many times. This chain uses TRBV20-1 with TRBJ2-3, with TRBD2 matching 7 bases. V trimming: 3 bases; J trimming: 2 bases; junction bases outside the gene matches: 5. CDR1 DFQATT and CDR2 SNEGSKA come from the germline V gene (reference sequence). The length of the CDR3 is 14 residues. The CDR3 region is CSASGRRVTDTQYF. In DNA form, the CDR3 reads TGCAGTGCTAGCGGGAGGAGAGTCACAGATACGCAGTATTTT.

The chain combines TRBV4-1 with TRBJ1-5; D gene unclear. With 3 bases removed from V and 3 bases from J, the gap between germline ends came to 18 bases. The germline CDR1 and CDR2 sequences are MGHRA and YSYEKL. The CDR3 is 17 residues long. In nucleotides, the CDR3 is TGCGCCAGCAGCCATGATCCCGGGCCCGAAACCAATCAGCCCCAGCATTTT. Protein product: CASSHDPGPETNQPQHF.

There are many counts of this clonotype. V is TRBV12-3 or TRBV12-4 and J is TRBJ2-1; the match to TRBD2 covers 14 bases. The CDR3 runs 16 residues. Losses at the gene ends were 5 bases for V and 7 bases for J; bases not matched to a gene: 7. The CDR3, as DNA: TGTGCCAGCAGTCCGCCGACTAGCGGGAGGGAAAATGAGCAGTTCTTC. This encodes CASSPPTSGRENEQFF.

There are many counts of this clonotype. The CDR3 spells CASSLGGGQETQYF. In DNA form, the CDR3 reads TGTGCCAGCAGCTTAGGAGGGGGACAAGAGACCCAGTACTTC. The rearrangement uses TRBV7-9 and TRBJ2-5, with D possibly matching TRBD1 (6 bases). Trimming removed 1 base at V and 2 bases at J, with 8 bases between. The CDR3 runs to 14 residues. Per germline, CDR1 SEHNR and CDR2 FQNEAQ (reference sequence).

This clonotype showed up many times. This rearrangement joins TRBV27 to TRBJ1-2; D perhaps matches TRBD1 (5 bases). Trimming cost V 2 bases and J 6 bases, with 10 bases left between them. Per germline, CDR1 MNHEY and CDR2 SMNVEV (reference sequence). The CDR3 is made up of 13 amino acids. In DNA form, the CDR3 reads TGTGCCAGCAGTTTAGGCAGGGCTGATGGCTACACCTTC. Translation gives CASSLGRADGYTF.

In this sample, this clonotype turned up many times. The gene calls are TRBV3-1 and TRBJ2-7; TRBD1 agrees at 10 bases. Trimming removed 4 bases from V and 5 bases from J; junction bases left unmatched: 11. Germline values: CDR1 LGHDT, CDR2 YNNKEL (reference sequence). The CDR3 has 16 amino acids. The CDR3 sequence is CASSLLIGTGDHEQYF. The CDR3 DNA is TGTGCCAGCAGCCTCTTGATTGGGACAGGGGACCACGAGCAGTACTTC.

In regard to this clonotype: At one end, the junction sequence differs from germline, possibly due to a read error. The CDR3 DNA reads as TGCACCAGCAGCCAAAGCGGGAGGGCGAACACCGGGGAGCTGTTTTTT. It codes for CTSSQSGRANTGELFF. J is TRBJ2-2 and V is TRBV4-1; TRBD2 matches at 10 bases. The CDR3 runs to 16 residues. From germline, CDR1 is MGHRA and CDR2 YSYEKL.

This clonotype came up many times. CDR3: CASSLGTGGPVEQYF. The CDR3 DNA follows: TGCGCCAGCAGCTTGGGGACGGGAGGGCCAGTCGAGCAGTACTTC. The chain recombines TRBV5-1 with TRBJ2-7, with 8 bases identical to TRBD2. Germline V gene data show CDR1 as SGHRS and CDR2 as YFSETQ. There are 15 residues in the CDR3. The J segment lost 6 bases and the V segment lost 0 bases, leaving 8 bases of the junction unmatched. Using reference TRBV5-1 and TRBJ2-7 for the parts outside the CDR3, the full variable domain is KAGVTQTPRYLIKTRGQQVTLSCSPISGHRSVSWYQQTPGQGLQFLFEYFSETQRNKGNFPGRFSGRQFSNSRSEMNVSTLELGDSALYLCASSLGTGGPVEQYFGPGTRLTVT.

This clonotype was found many times. The rearrangement uses TRBV3-1 and TRBJ1-2, with no clear D. Deletions cut 4 bases from V and 4 bases from J, with 16 bases between. CDR1 and CDR2 from the germline V gene are LGHDT and YNNKEL (reference sequence). CDR3 length equals 15 residues. The CDR3 loop is CASSPTASLGYGYTF. The CDR3 nucleotides read TGTGCCAGCAGCCCCACTGCCAGCCTGGGCTATGGCTACACCTTC.

This clonotype showed up many times. The rearrangement uses TRBV7-2 and TRBJ2-1; D remains unclear. Germline V CDR1 and CDR2: SGHTA, FQGNSA. The V gene lost 0 bases and the J gene lost 8 bases, with 11 bases spanning the gap. CDR3 length: 14 residues. CDR3: CASSLARFIDEQFF. The CDR3 nucleotides read TGTGCCAGCAGCTTAGCCCGGTTCATCGATGAGCAGTTCTTC.

This clonotype was detected only a few times. This CDR3 reads CASSQGEVEAFF. The DNA for the CDR3 is TGTGCCAGCAGTCAGGGGGAGGTTGAAGCTTTCTTT. V and J are TRBV6-1 and TRBJ1-1; 7 bases are shared with TRBD1. Germline trimming cut 5 bases from V and 7 bases from J; bases unmatched to any gene: 4. The CDR3 loop spans 12 amino acids. Germline lookup yields CDR1 MNHNS and CDR2 SASEGT.

The chain couples TRBV7-2 to TRBJ1-2; the D is unclear. Germline-derived CDR1 and CDR2 are SGHTA and FQGNSA. The CDR3 is made up of 13 amino acids. V lost 7 bases to trimming and J lost 6 bases, with 15 bases between them. In DNA, the CDR3 is TGTGCCAGCACCCGTTCGGAGAACCATGGCTACACCTTC. Its translation: CASTRSENHGYTF.